This T cell receptor beta chain emerged from a study of CD8+ T cells in alopecia areata. Treatment in this sample: oral pan-JAK inhibitor, 5-10 mg twice daily. Researchers gathered lesional scalp punch biopsies and peripheral blood from patients with alopecia areata. Reverse transcribed after extraction, RNA yielded cDNA as the sequencing template. The table came from immunoSEQ multiplex PCR; TCRdb's copy has only in-frame clones and leaves some out. The profile shows 90,000 or so clones, 44% of them singletons. This clone has just one count. Its target is not known. Study findings and constraints: Persistence of many expanded lesional clones was seen in scalp and blood during tofacitinib. Lesional scalp, notably in alopecia totalis/universalis, had clonality above that of normal scalp.

Sample: CD8+ T cells sorted from blood, taken at week 24, from a patient treated with tofacitinib. The clonotype was recovered from a human donor with alopecia areata.

The CDR3 sequence is CSVQDRPYEQYF. In DNA form, the CDR3 reads TGCAGCGTTCAGGACAGACCCTACGAGCAGTACTTC. This sequence joins TRBV29-1 and TRBJ2-7; tentatively, D is TRBD1 (6 bases). Germline V lookup: CDR1 SQVTM, CDR2 ANQGSEA. With 5 bases removed from V and 2 bases from J, the gap between germline ends came to 10 bases. The CDR3 consists of 12 residues.